This T cell receptor (beta chain) was sequenced for a study of cytomegalovirus exposure and HLA in healthy donors. Points from the study as a whole: Later on, a genetic analysis was performed. It linked a missense variant in DCLRE1C with V- and J-gene trimming of TCR beta. It was reported that the classifier diagnosed cytomegalovirus status with high specificity and sensitivity in both the original and validation cohorts. An Asian-associated ancestry cluster reportedly showed fewer N-insertions than the roughly 600-donor mean in a later analysis.

The germline V gene encodes CDR1 SGHTS and CDR2 YDEGEE. This CDR3 is built from 15 residues. Trimming cost V 4 bases and J 7 bases, with 15 bases left between them. Worth noting for this clone: Its antigen is still unknown.

Primers included in the PCR were 60 Vbeta and 13 Jbeta primers. Clones were read by immunoSEQ multiplex PCR, and TCRdb kept only the in-frame ones, dropping some. In the table there are some 94,000 clones, around 77% of which are singletons. The clonotype comes from a man aged 40-49 years in good health and CMV-seronegative. This chain links TRBV5-8 with TRBJ1-6; D possibly corresponds to TRBD1 (6 bases). The sequencing input was PBMCs. CDR3 coding DNA: TGTGCCAGCAGCGGTGGACAGTGGTCGAATTCACCCCTCCACTTT. The encoded protein is CASSGGQWSNSPLHF.